The following is a TCR beta chain sequence with its context. These data come from a study of blood T cell repertoires in COVID-19. After removal of 8 bases from V and 3 bases from J, the junction contained 10 bases not matched to a gene. The CDR3 consists of 16 residues. Germline-derived CDR1 and CDR2 are SQVTM and ANQGSEA. Generated by immunoSEQ multiplex PCR, the TCRdb table keeps only in-frame clones and is missing some. The sample includes approximately 300,000 clones, roughly 82% seen only once; the top ten take approximately 1.5%. The TCR was taken from a woman between 50 and 59 years old with acute or convalescent COVID-19. What was sequenced was peripheral blood. The chain couples TRBV29-1 to TRBJ2-6; 10 nucleotides align to TRBD1. DNA of the CDR3: TGCAGCCCTGGACAGGGGGTTAGAAGTGGGGCCAACGTCCTGACTTTC. It codes for CSPGQGVRSGANVLTF.